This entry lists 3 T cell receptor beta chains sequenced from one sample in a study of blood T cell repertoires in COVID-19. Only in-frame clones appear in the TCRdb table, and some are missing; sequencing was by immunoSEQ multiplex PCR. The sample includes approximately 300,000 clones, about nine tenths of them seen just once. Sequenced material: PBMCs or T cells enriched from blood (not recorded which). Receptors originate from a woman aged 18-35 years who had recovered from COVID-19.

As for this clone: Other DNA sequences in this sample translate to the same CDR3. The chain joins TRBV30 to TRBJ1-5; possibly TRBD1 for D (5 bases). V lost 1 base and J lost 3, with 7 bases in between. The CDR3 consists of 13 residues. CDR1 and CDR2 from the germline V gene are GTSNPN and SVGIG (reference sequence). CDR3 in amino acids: CAWSEGLNQPQHF. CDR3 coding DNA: TGTGCCTGGAGTGAGGGGCTCAATCAGCCCCAGCATTTT.

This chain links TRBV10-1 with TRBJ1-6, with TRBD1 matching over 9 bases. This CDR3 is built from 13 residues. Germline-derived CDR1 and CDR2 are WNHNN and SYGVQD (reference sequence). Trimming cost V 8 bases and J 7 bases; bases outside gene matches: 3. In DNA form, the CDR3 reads TGCGCCAGCGCCGGGACAGGGAATTCACCCCTCCACTTT. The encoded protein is CASAGTGNSPLHF.

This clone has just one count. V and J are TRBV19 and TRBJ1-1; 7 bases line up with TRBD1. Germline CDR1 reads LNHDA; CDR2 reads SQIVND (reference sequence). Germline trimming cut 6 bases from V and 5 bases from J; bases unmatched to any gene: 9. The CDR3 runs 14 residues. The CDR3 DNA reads TGTGCCAGTAGCAACAGGGGAGGAGGGACTGAAGCTTTCTTT. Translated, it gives CASSNRGGGTEAFF.